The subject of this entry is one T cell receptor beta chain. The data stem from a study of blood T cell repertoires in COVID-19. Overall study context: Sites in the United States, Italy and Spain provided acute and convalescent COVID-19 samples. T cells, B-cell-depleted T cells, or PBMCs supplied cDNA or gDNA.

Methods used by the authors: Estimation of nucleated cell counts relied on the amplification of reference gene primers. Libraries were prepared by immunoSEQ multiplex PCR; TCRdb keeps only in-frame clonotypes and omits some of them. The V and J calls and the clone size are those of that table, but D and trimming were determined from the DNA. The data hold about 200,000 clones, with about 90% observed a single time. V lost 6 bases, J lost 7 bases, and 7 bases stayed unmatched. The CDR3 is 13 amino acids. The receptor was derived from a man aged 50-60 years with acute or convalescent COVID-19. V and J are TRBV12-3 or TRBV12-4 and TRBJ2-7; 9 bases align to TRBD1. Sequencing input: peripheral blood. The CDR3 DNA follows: TGTGCCAGCAGCACACAGGGGGCTGGTGAGCAGTACTTC. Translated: CASSTQGAGEQYF.